A single sample is the source of the 6 T cell receptor beta chains below, sequenced in a study of post-analysis software for immune sequencing data. The study's findings and limits: The five TRBV segments detected at higher frequency in patients than in controls included TRBV5-6, TRBV5-1 and TRBV20-1.

Their antigen targets remain unknown. Prepared libraries of TCR beta cDNA carried unique molecular identifiers. TCRdb re-called the PCR reads with MiXCR, one entry per CDR3 protein. This table holds about 200,000 distinct CDR3 sequences, roughly 28% found once. The sequencing sample was made of blood. The receptors derive from a girl under 18 with multiple sclerosis.

For the CDR3, the DNA is TGCAGTGGGACCGGGACTAGCTCCTACGAGCAGTACTTC. It specifies CSGTGTSSYEQYF. V gene TRBV20-1 combines with J gene TRBJ2-7; 8 bases match TRBD2. Germline-derived CDR1 and CDR2 are DFQATT and SNEGSKA (reference sequence). Losses at the gene ends were 7 bases for V and 0 bases for J; bases not matched to a gene: 5. CDR3 length: 13 amino acids.

This chain joins TRBV6-5 and TRBJ1-2; the D gene is possibly TRBD1 (5 bases). Germline assignment: CDR1 MNHEY and CDR2 SVGAGI. Trimming shortened V by 0 bases and J by 6 bases, and 23 bases separated the two germline ends. There are 18 residues in the CDR3. This chain's CDR3 is CASSYSRQGDVKPHGYTF. The DNA for the CDR3 is TGTGCCAGCAGTTACTCGAGGCAGGGCGATGTTAAACCGCATGGCTACACCTTC.

The rearrangement joins TRBV10-3 to TRBJ2-5; TRBD1 aligns across 11 bases. Germline V gene data show CDR1 as ENHRY and CDR2 as SYGVKD. This CDR3 has 14 amino acids. With 4 bases clipped from V and 5 bases from J, the junction kept 3 bases outside the gene matches. Here the CDR3 reads CAISVGQGGETQYF. The CDR3 nucleotides read TGTGCCATCAGTGTGGGACAGGGGGGGGAGACCCAGTACTTC.

This clonotype appeared a single time. A much more abundant neighbour one base away suggests this may be a read error. The rearrangement uses TRBV28 and TRBJ2-1; TRBD1 aligns across 9 bases. V shed 5 bases and J 13 bases; nucleotides not matched to a gene: 15. CDR1 is MDHEN and CDR2 is SYDVKM in the germline V gene. The CDR3 length is 15 residues. This CDR3 reads CASSQGTGWGETQFF. The DNA for the CDR3 is TGTGCCAGCAGTCAAGGGACAGGGTGGGGAGAGACCCAGTTCTTC.

This clonotype appeared many times. The DNA is left out, because the CDR3 cannot be placed on it with certainty; the CDR3 is given as TCRdb lists it. The genes are TRBV5-1 and TRBJ1-5. The CDR3 comprises 14 residues, both ends counted. Looked up from germline, CDR1 is SGHRS and CDR2 is YFSETQ. The CDR3 sequence: CASSLGMGNQPQHF.

The rearrangement links TRBV20-1 to TRBJ2-2, with a possible D match to TRBD2 (6 bases). The germline V gene has CDR1 DFQATT and CDR2 SNEGSKA (reference sequence). The CDR3 loop spans 14 amino acids. Trimming left V 8 bases short and J 0 bases short, with 13 bases between. CDR3 sequence reads: CSTSGGANTGELFF. The CDR3 coding sequence is TGCAGTACCTCGGGCGGGGCGAACACCGGGGAGCTGTTTTTT.